These 14 T cell receptor beta chains originate from one sample sequenced in a study of blood T cell repertoires in COVID-19. The table came from immunoSEQ multiplex PCR; TCRdb's copy has only in-frame clones and leaves some out. The repertoire holds about 200,000 clones, with roughly nine tenths as singletons. The sequenced sample consisted of PBMCs or T cells enriched from blood (not recorded which). All receptors derive from a woman younger than 35 who had recovered from COVID-19.

This rearrangement joins TRBV23-1 to TRBJ1-5; D is possibly TRBD1 (5 bases). TRBV23-1 is designated an ORF whose function remains uncertain. The CDR3 totals 13 residues. Between the trimmed V and J ends, which lost 10 bases and 3 bases, there was a span of 13 bases. CDR3: CATQDSSNQPQHF. The CDR3 nucleotides read TGCGCCACCCAAGACAGTTCCAATCAGCCCCAGCATTTT.

In the case of this clone: At the DNA level, this CDR3 is encoded by other sequences in the same sample as well. The chain links TRBV5-1 to TRBJ1-1; D might be TRBD1 (5 bases). Germline CDR1 and CDR2: SGHRS and YFSETQ. The CDR3 is 13 amino acids. The ends were cut back, 2 bases at V and 5 bases at J, with 10 bases in the middle. CDR3 sequence reads: CASSFTGGTEAFF. Written as DNA, the CDR3 is TGCGCCAGCAGCTTTACTGGGGGGACTGAAGCTTTCTTT.

The chain joins TRBV1 to TRBJ2-7; the table's D call, TRBD2, was not checked against the DNA. TRBV1 is labeled a pseudogene. The CDR3 consists of 15 residues. DNA for the CDR3: TGCACCAGCAGCCAAGGGCGGGGCTACTCCTACGAGCAGTACTTC. This translates into CTSSQGRGYSYEQYF.

V usage is TRBV19 and J usage is TRBJ1-5, with TRBD1 identical over 10 bases. This CDR3 is built from 16 residues. With 5 bases clipped from V and 3 bases from J, the junction kept 7 bases outside the gene matches. Germline values: CDR1 LNHDA, CDR2 SQIVND (reference sequence). Written as DNA, the CDR3 is TGTGCCAGTAGTGCCGGGACAGGGGCGTACAATCAGCCCCAGCATTTT. It specifies CASSAGTGAYNQPQHF. Supplemented by reference TRBV19 and TRBJ1-5, the full variable domain reads DGGITQSPKYLFRKEGQNVTLSCEQNLNHDAMYWYRQDPGQGLRLIYYSQIVNDFQKGDIAEGYSVSREKKESFPLTVTSAQKNPTAFYLCASSAGTGAYNQPQHFGDGTRLSIL.

V and J are TRBV28 and TRBJ1-1; 7 bases align to TRBD1. Germline CDR1 MDHEN, CDR2 SYDVKM. V was pared by 8 bases and J by 3 bases, with 3 bases of the junction left unmatched. The CDR3 length is 12 residues. The CDR3 loop is CASGTEHTEAFF. CDR3 nucleotides: TGTGCCAGCGGGACAGAACACACTGAAGCTTTCTTT.

CDR3 in amino acids: CASSSRLGQVTYEQYF. Here the CDR3 DNA reads TGTGCCAGCAGTTCCAGATTGGGACAAGTGACCTACGAGCAGTACTTC. The chain couples TRBV27 to TRBJ2-7, with a weak D call TRBD1 (6 bases). V gave up 4 bases and J gave up 2 bases, with 18 bases separating them. There are 16 residues in the CDR3. Germline V gene lookup returns CDR1 MNHEY and CDR2 SMNVEV (reference sequence).

The chain uses TRBV24-1 and TRBJ2-2; a weak D match, TRBD2 (5 bases). The CDR3 runs 15 residues. V was shortened by 1 base and J by 5 bases, with 10 bases between the two germline ends. CDR1 is KGHDR and CDR2 is SFDVKD in the germline V gene. In DNA form, the CDR3 reads TGTGCCACCAGTGATTTCGGGGTCGGGACCGGGGAGCTGTTTTTT. Encoded protein: CATSDFGVGTGELFF.

V is TRBV4-1 and J is TRBJ2-5, with TRBD2 identical over 8 bases. V lost 1 base and J lost 1; bases outside the gene matches: 11. The CDR3 consists of 18 residues. The germline gives CDR1 MGHRA, CDR2 YSYEKL. The CDR3 reads CASSQVWLGGGIQETQYF. The CDR3 bases are TGCGCCAGCAGCCAAGTATGGCTCGGCGGGGGGATCCAAGAGACCCAGTACTTC.

This rearrangement joins TRBV10-3 to TRBJ1-2, with D perhaps TRBD1 (6 bases). Germline-derived CDR1 and CDR2 are ENHRY and SYGVKD. V was cut by 2 bases and J by 4 bases, with 17 bases left in between. This CDR3 contains 16 residues. CDR3 region: CAISENPTGLFYGYTF. CDR3 bases: TGTGCCATCAGTGAGAATCCGACAGGCCTATTCTATGGCTACACCTTC.

The chain links TRBV6-5 to TRBJ1-3; no firm D call. Germline V gives CDR1 MNHEY, CDR2 SVGAGI. Trimming cost V 5 bases and J 0 bases, with 8 bases left between them. This CDR3 spans 14 amino acids. The CDR3 reads CASSTGSSGNTIYF. DNA of the CDR3: TGTGCCAGCAGTACTGGGAGCTCTGGAAACACCATATATTTT.

J is TRBJ1-3 and V is TRBV15, with D possibly matching TRBD1 (5 bases). In germline, CDR1 is LNHNV, CDR2 YYDKDF (reference sequence). The CDR3 extends over 16 amino acids. Trimming removed 0 bases at V and 8 bases at J, with 17 bases between. The CDR3 reads CATSRDGQGGRYTIYF. The CDR3 coding sequence is TGTGCCACCAGCAGAGATGGGCAGGGAGGACGATACACCATATATTTT. Based on the CDR3 plus reference TRBV15 and TRBJ1-3, the full variable domain is DAMVIQNPRYQVTQFGKPVTLSCSQTLNHNVMYWYQQKSSQAPKLLFHYYDKDFNNEADTPDNFQSRRPNTSFCFLDIRSPGLGDTAMYLCATSRDGQGGRYTIYFGEGSWLTVV.

This clone came up once. This chain uses TRBV7-2 with TRBJ2-3; 7 nucleotides align to TRBD1. V was clipped by 2 bases and J by 2 bases; unmatched bases: 4. CDR1 SGHTA and CDR2 FQGNSA come from the germline V gene. This CDR3 is built from 15 residues. The CDR3 nucleotides read TGTGCCAGCAGCTTATTCGGGACAGACACAGATACGCAGTATTTT. Its protein is CASSLFGTDTDTQYF.

The J gene is TRBJ2-1, the V gene TRBV30, with D uncertain. This CDR3 has 13 amino acids. Trimming removed 3 bases from V and 3 bases from J, with 9 bases in between. The germline gives CDR1 GTSNPN, CDR2 SVGIG (reference sequence). Here the CDR3 DNA reads TGTGCCTGGAGGGATAGCAGCTACAATGAGCAGTTCTTC. This encodes CAWRDSSYNEQFF.

The V gene is TRBV30, the J gene TRBJ2-4; unclear D gene. The V end lost 3 bases, the J end lost 7 bases, and 16 bases lay between the germline ends. The CDR3 contains 14 residues. The germline gives CDR1 GTSNPN, CDR2 SVGIG (reference sequence). DNA for the CDR3: TGTGCCTGGAGACAGAATGGCGTTAGTAACATTCAGTACTTC. Its protein is CAWRQNGVSNIQYF.